The 28 T cell receptor beta chains listed next were all sequenced from one sample in a study of shared clonotypes between healthy human individuals. The naive CD8 population came from CD45RO-negative cells selected for CCR7, without terminally differentiated effector memory CD45RA+ cells. Clones were read by immunoSEQ multiplex PCR, and TCRdb kept only the in-frame ones, dropping some. The sample lists roughly 2,000,000 clones, less than 95% seen once, with less than 1.5% in the top ten. Sequenced material: naive CD8+ T cells sorted from blood. The receptors come from a man aged 18 to 29 in good health.

The chain combines TRBV6-8 with TRBJ1-5, with D unresolved. The CDR3 consists of 14 residues. From germline, CDR1 is MNHGY and CDR2 SAAAGT. V lost 2 bases and J lost 5, with 10 bases in between. Here the CDR3 DNA reads TGTGCCAGCAGTTACGCGAACGGCTATCAGCCCCAGCATTTT. Its protein product is CASSYANGYQPQHF.

This clone was recorded only once. The chain employs TRBV7-2 and TRBJ2-7; TRBD2 is a possible D gene (6 bases). The CDR3 has 16 amino acids. With 5 bases removed from V and 2 bases from J, the gap between germline ends came to 19 bases. Germline V gives CDR1 SGHTA, CDR2 FQGNSA. CDR3 DNA: TGTGCCAGCAGCCCGTCCTCGGGCGGGGTAACCTACGAGCAGTACTTC. Its translation: CASSPSSGGVTYEQYF.

J is TRBJ1-6 and V is TRBV4-2; D call uncertain. The germline CDR1 and CDR2 sequences are LGHNA and YNFKEQ. CDR3 length: 15 amino acids. With 3 bases removed from V and 9 bases from J, the gap between germline ends came to 15 bases. This CDR3 is CASSHDASKGSPLHF. The CDR3 nucleotides are TGTGCCAGCAGCCACGACGCAAGTAAGGGTTCACCCCTCCACTTT.

This chain uses TRBV5-4 with TRBJ2-3, with a tentative D call TRBD2 (5 bases). The V gene's germline CDR1 is SGHNT and CDR2 YYREEE (reference sequence). V shed 0 bases and J shed 4 bases, with 9 bases lying between them. The CDR3 totals 14 residues. CDR3 protein: CASSLDLGADTQYF. In DNA form, the CDR3 reads TGTGCCAGCAGCTTGGATTTGGGAGCAGATACGCAGTATTTT.

The V gene is TRBV6-1, the J gene TRBJ1-3; a weak D match, TRBD1 (5 bases). Germline V gives CDR1 MNHNS, CDR2 SASEGT. The CDR3 length is 15 residues. The V end was cut by 2 bases, the J end by 0 bases, with 8 bases between. Written as DNA, the CDR3 is TGTGCCAGCAGTGAACGCGGGGGCTCTGGAAACACCATATATTTT. Amino acid sequence: CASSERGGSGNTIYF.

To note about this clone: The sample contains more than one DNA sequence encoding this CDR3. V and J are TRBV4-1 and TRBJ1-2; 8 bases agree with TRBD1. The CDR3 runs to 15 residues. With V trimmed by 1 base and J by 5 bases, 6 bases remained unmatched. Germline V gene data show CDR1 as MGHRA and CDR2 as YSYEKL. The CDR3: CASSQVQGAGYGYTF. CDR3 bases: TGCGCCAGCAGCCAAGTTCAGGGGGCGGGGTATGGCTACACCTTC.

The chain carries TRBV11-2 and TRBJ2-7; TRBD2 aligns across 10 bases. The trim removed 4 bases at V and 4 bases at J, leaving 4 bases unmatched. The V gene's germline CDR1 is SGHAT and CDR2 FQNNGV. The length of the CDR3 is 14 residues. The CDR3 is CASSSAGGPYEQYF. The CDR3, as DNA: TGTGCCAGCAGCTCAGCGGGAGGGCCGTACGAGCAGTACTTC.

The chain uses TRBV4-2 and TRBJ2-7; TRBD2 is a possible D gene (5 bases). The germline V gene encodes CDR1 LGHNA and CDR2 YNFKEQ. There are 18 residues in the CDR3. V was cut by 0 bases and J by 0 bases, with 18 bases left in between. The CDR3 sequence is CASSQESHLGGFSYEQYF. CDR3 sequence (DNA): TGTGCCAGCAGCCAAGAGTCCCACCTTGGCGGGTTCTCCTACGAGCAGTACTTC.

The V gene is TRBV4-3, the J gene TRBJ2-5; 8 bases map to TRBD2. The CDR3 loop spans 16 amino acids. J was trimmed by 5 bases and V by 0 bases; bases with no gene match: 8. Germline V gives CDR1 LGHNA, CDR2 YSLEER. As DNA, the CDR3 is TGCGCCAGCAGCCAAGAAGGGAGCGGGAGAGGGGAGACCCAGTACTTC. It codes for CASSQEGSGRGETQYF.

Comments on this clone: This same CDR3 is encoded by further DNA sequences in the sample. The chain is built from TRBV11-2 and TRBJ1-1, with D hard to call. The CDR3 covers 11 residues. Germline-derived CDR1 and CDR2 are SGHAT and FQNNGV. Trimming removed 5 bases from V and 8 bases from J, with 9 bases in between. The CDR3 protein is CASSLVAEAFF. The CDR3 DNA follows: TGTGCCAGCAGCCTAGTGGCCGAAGCTTTCTTT.

The chain's CDR3 is CASSQGPGGPGETQYF. For the CDR3, the DNA is TGTGCCAGCAGCCAGGGCCCGGGGGGGCCGGGAGAGACCCAGTACTTC. This chain joins TRBV27 and TRBJ2-5, with 8 bases lining up with TRBD2. Per germline, CDR1 MNHEY and CDR2 SMNVEV (reference sequence). The CDR3 has 16 amino acids. V was clipped by 6 bases and J by 4 bases; unmatched bases: 13.

The chain is built from TRBV4-1 and TRBJ1-1; no definite D call. The germline V gene encodes CDR1 MGHRA and CDR2 YSYEKL. CDR3 length: 14 residues. Trimming left V 2 bases short and J 1 base short, with 8 bases between. The CDR3 DNA reads as TGCGCCAGCAGCCAACCCACCCCGAACACTGAAGCTTTCTTT. Protein: CASSQPTPNTEAFF.

This rearrangement joins TRBV6-1 to TRBJ2-7; D gene ambiguous. Trimming shortened V by 1 base and J by 2 bases, and 12 bases separated the two germline ends. Germline CDR1 and CDR2: MNHNS and SASEGT. CDR3 size: 15 residues. The CDR3 region is CASSEGRESAYEQYF. DNA of the CDR3: TGTGCCAGCAGTGAAGGTAGGGAATCAGCCTACGAGCAGTACTTC.

V is TRBV10-3 and J is TRBJ2-2; D remains ambiguous. This CDR3 is 14 amino acids long. Germline CDR1 is ENHRY and CDR2 is SYGVKD. V shed 3 bases and J shed 1 base, with 6 bases lying between them. DNA for the CDR3: TGTGCCATCAGTGAAGGCTGGAACACCGGGGAGCTGTTTTTT. Protein product: CAISEGWNTGELFF.

The gene calls are TRBV30 and TRBJ2-7; D gene uncertain. V gave up 0 bases and J gave up 6 bases, with 12 bases separating them. The CDR3 totals 13 residues. CDR1 is GTSNPN and CDR2 is SVGIG in the germline V gene (reference sequence). The CDR3 protein is CAWSVGRWGEQYF. The DNA for the CDR3 is TGTGCCTGGAGTGTCGGCCGTTGGGGCGAGCAGTACTTC.

This clone is a singleton in its sample. The sample has other DNA sequences that encode this CDR3 too. This chain uses TRBV6-5 with TRBJ1-2; D ambiguous. The ends were cut back, 0 bases at V and 1 base at J, with 6 bases in the middle. The CDR3 is 14 residues long. Per the germline V gene, CDR1 is MNHEY and CDR2 is SVGAGI. Here the CDR3 reads CASSYSYGNYGYTF. The CDR3 DNA reads as TGTGCCAGCAGTTACTCTTACGGTAACTATGGCTACACCTTC.

The chain combines TRBV7-2 with TRBJ1-1; D is uncertain. This CDR3 comprises 14 residues. V lost 5 bases, J lost 1 base, and 11 bases lay in between. Germline CDR1 is SGHTA and CDR2 is FQGNSA. The CDR3 is CASSQWAENTEAFF. In DNA, the CDR3 is TGTGCCAGCAGCCAATGGGCCGAGAACACTGAAGCTTTCTTT.

The genes are TRBV2 and TRBJ1-6; TRBD1 might be the D (6 bases). The germline CDR1 and CDR2 sequences are SNHLY and FYNNEI. The germline V and J ends were trimmed by 3 bases and 8 bases, with 14 bases remaining between them. The CDR3 totals 15 residues. CDR3 sequence: CASSDPAGVDSPLHF. The CDR3 DNA follows: TGTGCCAGCAGTGATCCGGCAGGGGTGGATTCACCCCTCCACTTT. Looking up the rest from reference TRBV2 and TRBJ1-6 gives the full variable domain: EPEVTQTPSHQVTQMGQEVILRCVPISNHLYFYWYRQILGQKVEFLVSFYNNEISEKSEIFDDQFSVERPDGSNFTLKIRSTKLEDSAMYFCASSDPAGVDSPLHFGNGTRLTVT.

The chain combines TRBV11-2 with TRBJ2-3, with a possible D match to TRBD2 (5 bases). The CDR3 covers 14 residues. Between the trimmed V and J ends, which lost 5 bases and 3 bases, there was a span of 12 bases. Germline V gene data show CDR1 as SGHAT and CDR2 as FQNNGV. This CDR3 reads CASSPARGTDTQYF. CDR3 nucleotide sequence: TGTGCCAGCAGCCCTGCTCGGGGAACAGATACGCAGTATTTT.

The chain is built from TRBV29-1 and TRBJ1-2; 10 positions match TRBD1. The CDR3 spans 13 residues. J lost 10 bases, V lost 4 bases, and 9 bases had no gene match. Germline CDR1 is SQVTM and CDR2 is ANQGSEA. The CDR3 here is CSVAGTGAHSYTF. The DNA for the CDR3 is TGCAGCGTTGCCGGGACAGGGGCCCACTCCTACACCTTC.

The V and J genes are TRBV10-3 and TRBJ1-2, with a possible D match to TRBD1 (5 bases). This CDR3 spans 15 amino acids. V was trimmed by 6 bases and J by 2 bases, leaving 16 bases between them. The V gene's germline CDR1 is ENHRY and CDR2 SYGVKD. In DNA form, the CDR3 reads TGTGCCATCAGCGACGACAGCGAGGTGAACTATGGCTACACCTTC. Translation: CAISDDSEVNYGYTF.

The chain recombines TRBV5-1 with TRBJ1-1; 11 positions agree with TRBD1. Trimming removed 4 bases from V and 2 bases from J; junction bases left unmatched: 10. The CDR3 has 17 residues. Germline V gene sequence: CDR1 SGHRS, CDR2 YFSETQ. For the CDR3, the DNA is TGCGCCAGCAGCGCCGGACAGGGGGCGCGAGTTAACACTGAAGCTTTCTTT. Translating it yields CASSAGQGARVNTEAFF.

V and J are TRBV11-2 and TRBJ2-7; 12 positions agree with TRBD1. Germline V CDR1 and CDR2: SGHAT, FQNNGV. The length of the CDR3 is 14 residues. Trimming cost V 6 bases and J 3 bases; bases outside gene matches: 3. The CDR3: CASRGQGALYEQYF. For the CDR3, the DNA is TGTGCCAGCAGGGGACAGGGGGCACTCTACGAGCAGTACTTC.

The chain recombines TRBV27 with TRBJ1-2; TRBD1 matches 10 bases. Germline V lookup: CDR1 MNHEY, CDR2 SMNVEV (reference sequence). There are 17 residues in the CDR3. J gave up 2 bases and V 5 bases, and 11 bases lay outside the gene matches. CDR3 protein: CASSPSPGTGVNYGYTF. CDR3 in DNA: TGTGCCAGCAGTCCTAGTCCTGGGACAGGGGTAAACTATGGCTACACCTTC.

The genes are TRBV15 and TRBJ2-7; the D gene is possibly TRBD2 (5 bases). CDR1 is LNHNV and CDR2 is YYDKDF in the germline V gene (reference sequence). There are 15 residues in the CDR3. Trimming took 3 bases from V and 3 from J, leaving 15 bases between them. The CDR3 protein is CATSSLRLAIYEQYF. The CDR3, as DNA: TGTGCCACCAGCAGTCTCCGGCTAGCAATCTACGAGCAGTACTTC. Supplemented by reference TRBV15 and TRBJ2-7, the full variable domain reads DAMVIQNPRYQVTQFGKPVTLSCSQTLNHNVMYWYQQKSSQAPKLLFHYYDKDFNNEADTPDNFQSRRPNTSFCFLDIRSPGLGDTAMYLCATSSLRLAIYEQYFGPGTRLTVT.

This chain uses TRBV4-3 with TRBJ2-7; D unclear. The germline V gene has CDR1 LGHNA and CDR2 YSLEER. V lost 1 base and J lost 6, with 10 bases in between. The CDR3 is 13 amino acids. CDR3 in amino acids: CASSQVSGAEQYF. DNA for the CDR3: TGCGCCAGCAGCCAAGTTTCAGGCGCCGAGCAGTACTTC.

The chain is built from TRBV7-3 and TRBJ2-7; 9 positions match TRBD2. CDR3 size: 16 residues. V lost 2 bases to trimming and J lost 2 bases; unmatched junction nucleotides: 7. Germline V gene sequence: CDR1 SGHTA, CDR2 FQGTGA. The chain's CDR3 is CASSLETSGRPYEQYF. CDR3 in DNA: TGTGCCAGCAGCTTAGAGACTAGCGGCCGGCCCTACGAGCAGTACTTC.

For the CDR3, the DNA is TGCGCCAGCAGCCAAGTGTCCACTGGGGGCTACGAGCAGTACTTC. It encodes CASSQVSTGGYEQYF. The chain combines TRBV4-3 with TRBJ2-7; D is perhaps TRBD1 or TRBD2 (5 bases each). V was shortened by 1 base and J by 3 bases, with 13 bases between the two germline ends. Per germline, CDR1 LGHNA and CDR2 YSLEER. The CDR3 has 15 residues.